This entry is about one TCR beta chain. Its antigen is unidentified. The V gene's germline CDR1 is LGHNT and CDR2 FRNRAP. The CDR3 is 12 residues long. The data are from a study of post-analysis software for immune sequencing data. TCR beta cDNA libraries had unique molecular identifiers. A population of about 0.85 to 11 million T cells gave rise to roughly 0.5 million cDNA molecules. Via MiXCR, TCRdb re-called the PCR reads, giving one row per CDR3 protein. The data contain hundreds of thousands of distinct CDR3 sequences, roughly 45% of them singletons. Findings of the study overall: Four to six TRBV segments were more frequent in patients than controls; TRBV5-6, TRBV5-1 and TRBV20-1 belonged to this group.

The chain recombines TRBV12-5 with TRBJ2-5; no firm D call. TRBJ2-7 matches the DNA end more closely, so the J call is doubtful. Sequenced sample: blood. The TCR sequence derives from a girl aged 10-17 years with multiple sclerosis. CDR3 nucleotides: TGTGCTAGTGGCCCTACTACTTACGAGCAGTACTTC. This codes for CASGPTTYEQYF.